Presented here are 26 T cell receptor beta chains from one specimen sequenced in a study of vaccination and CD4 T cells after COVID-19. Specified treatment: roughly 10-day PBMC culture with coronavirus spike peptide pools or control peptides (ViraFEST assay). These receptors have no identified antigens. Cultured CD4+ T-cell DNA underwent Oncomine TCR Beta short-read sequencing. From the PCR reads, TCRdb called clonotypes with MiXCR, one entry per CDR3 protein. The table lists approximately 12,000 distinct CDR3 sequences, roughly 61% of them singletons. The material sequenced was CD4+ T cells from blood, cultured in vitro. Receptor source: a human donor who had recovered from COVID-19.

This chain connects TRBV21-1 to TRBJ1-1. TRBV21-1 is a pseudogene locus. This CDR3 has 15 residues. CDR3 loop: CASSCGIGENTEAFF. CDR3 coding DNA: TGTGCCAGCAGCTGCGGTATAGGTGAGAACACTGAAGCTTTCTTT.

The genes are TRBV20-1 and TRBJ1-2; D not resolved. The CDR3 is 14 amino acids. V was trimmed by 0 bases and J by 2 bases, leaving 10 bases between them. Germline V gene sequence: CDR1 DFQATT, CDR2 SNEGSKA (reference sequence). The CDR3 nucleotides read TGCAGTGCTAGAGATAGGTATCGCAACTATGGCTACACCTTC. Residues: CSARDRYRNYGYTF.

The J gene is TRBJ1-5, the V gene TRBV19; TRBD1 might be the D (6 bases). Trimming stripped 7 bases from V and 0 bases from J, with 10 bases between. Germline CDR1 LNHDA, CDR2 SQIVND (reference sequence). The CDR3 runs 14 residues. CDR3 protein: CASTQGYSNQPQHF. The CDR3 nucleotides read TGTGCCAGTACCCAGGGGTATAGCAATCAGCCCCAGCATTTT.

To note about this clonotype: Compared with germline, one end of the junction differs, possibly owing to a read error. V is TRBV7-2 and J is TRBJ2-7; D uncertain. The CDR3 extends over 11 amino acids. Germline-derived CDR1 and CDR2 are SGHTA and FQGNSA. This chain's CDR3 is CASSLLDEQCF. Written as DNA, the CDR3 is TGTGCCAGCAGCTTATTGGACGAGCAGTGCTTC.

This clonotype occurred a few times. The rearrangement links TRBV6-2 or TRBV6-3 to TRBJ1-2; 7 bases fit TRBD1. The ends lost 2 bases at V and 6 bases at J; junction bases unmatched: 0. This CDR3 is built from 12 residues. From germline, CDR1 is MNHEY and CDR2 SVGEGT. The CDR3 reads CASSYGTDGYTF. CDR3 sequence (DNA): TGTGCCAGCAGTTACGGGACAGATGGCTACACCTTC.

The rearrangement joins TRBV24-1 to TRBJ2-1; unclear D gene. Germline lookup yields CDR1 KGHDR and CDR2 SFDVKD. The CDR3 is 13 residues long. V dropped 5 bases and J dropped 6 bases, with 10 bases sitting between them. The CDR3 is CATSAKVGNEQFF. CDR3 nucleotides: TGTGCCACCAGTGCTAAGGTAGGCAATGAGCAGTTCTTC.

V and J are TRBV23-1 and TRBJ1-3, with D uncertain. TRBV23-1 is identified as an open reading frame with a role that is uncertain. The CDR3 is 15 amino acids. V shed 0 bases and J shed 8 bases, with 14 bases lying between them. The CDR3 here is CASSQSRDRVDTIYF. CDR3 nucleotides: TGCGCCAGCAGTCAATCTAGGGATCGGGTAGACACCATATATTTT.

The chain links TRBV11-1 to TRBJ2-7; 8 nucleotides line up with TRBD1. The CDR3 extends over 11 amino acids. Germline-derived CDR1 and CDR2 are SGHAT and FQDESV (reference sequence). V trimming: 9 bases; J trimming: 7 bases; junction bases outside the gene matches: 5. DNA of the CDR3: TGTGCCAGTACTACAGGGGGAGAGCAGTACTTC. Its translation: CASTTGGEQYF.

This clonotype was seen more than once but under ten times. The V gene is TRBV27, the J gene TRBJ1-2; TRBD1 matches at 11 bases. After removal of 5 bases from V and 4 bases from J, the junction contained 6 bases not matched to a gene. The CDR3 has 15 residues. From germline, CDR1 is MNHEY and CDR2 SMNVEV (reference sequence). CDR3 DNA: TGTGCCAGCAGTACCGGACAGGGGGCAAGCTATGGCTACACCTTC. It codes for CASSTGQGASYGYTF.

The rearrangement joins TRBV4-3 to TRBJ1-4; D is unclear. Trimming shortened V by 5 bases and J by 3 bases, and 13 bases separated the two germline ends. CDR3 length: 15 residues. Germline V gene lookup returns CDR1 LGHNA and CDR2 YSLEER. CDR3 sequence: CASSSLSGANEKLFF. CDR3 DNA sequence: TGCGCCAGCAGCTCCCTTTCCGGAGCTAATGAAAAACTGTTTTTT.

CDR3 in amino acids: CATSRGGRGTYEQYF. CDR3 DNA: TGTGCCACCAGCAGAGGTGGCAGGGGAACCTACGAGCAGTACTTC. The chain recombines TRBV15 with TRBJ2-7; D is possibly TRBD1 (6 bases). The CDR3 extends over 15 amino acids. The germline V gene has CDR1 LNHNV and CDR2 YYDKDF (reference sequence). V shed 1 base and J shed 2 bases, with 12 bases lying between them.

The chain couples TRBV7-6 to TRBJ1-2; the D gene is possibly TRBD1 (5 bases). V was trimmed by 2 bases and J by 2 bases, leaving 12 bases between them. Per the germline V gene, CDR1 is SGHVS and CDR2 is FNYEAQ. This CDR3 is 15 amino acids long. CDR3 DNA sequence: TGTGCCAGCAGCTTACTCGGGACGGGGAACTATGGCTACACCTTC. This sequence encodes CASSLLGTGNYGYTF.

The chain couples TRBV6-9 to TRBJ2-3; D possibly uses TRBD1 or TRBD2 (5 bases each). Trimming cost V 4 bases and J 2 bases, with 13 bases left between them. Germline V gene lookup returns CDR1 MNHGY and CDR2 SVAAGI. The length of the CDR3 is 15 residues. DNA of the CDR3: TGTGCCAGCAGTTCCCTAAGGGGACCCACAGATACGCAGTATTTT. Its protein is CASSSLRGPTDTQYF.

This chain uses TRBV12-3 or TRBV12-4 with TRBJ1-1, with TRBD1 as a possible D gene (5 bases). V was pared by 3 bases and J by 1 base, with 18 bases between. The CDR3 runs to 17 residues. The CDR3 loop reads CASSFPIGDPRNTEAFF. In DNA form, the CDR3 reads TGTGCCAGCAGTTTTCCCATCGGGGACCCAAGGAACACTGAAGCTTTCTTT.

This clonotype has just a few counts. The V call is TRBV19, the J call TRBJ1-3; D remains ambiguous. Germline V gene data show CDR1 as LNHDA and CDR2 as SQIVND (reference sequence). V was trimmed by 5 bases and J by 5 bases, leaving 19 bases between them. This CDR3 spans 16 amino acids. The chain's CDR3 is CASSALAAGDRNTIYF. The CDR3 DNA is TGTGCCAGTAGTGCGCTCGCAGCCGGTGACCGAAACACCATATATTTT.

This chain joins TRBV7-9 and TRBJ1-3, with 7 bases that match TRBD1. The CDR3 contains 14 residues. Germline assignment: CDR1 SEHNR and CDR2 FQNEAQ (reference sequence). J was trimmed by 3 bases and V by 1 base; bases with no gene match: 0. The CDR3 nucleotides are TGTGCCAGCAGCTTAGACAGGGGTGGAAACACCATATATTTT. Residues: CASSLDRGGNTIYF.

In its sample, this clonotype was seen a few times. The chain joins TRBV20-1 to TRBJ1-6; maybe TRBD1 (6 bases). V was shortened by 1 base and J by 7 bases, with 14 bases between the two germline ends. Germline lookup yields CDR1 DFQATT and CDR2 SNEGSKA (reference sequence). This CDR3 has 15 amino acids. In DNA form, the CDR3 reads TGCAGTGCTAGAGTCGGCGGACAGTCCAATTCACCCCTCCACTTT. Its protein product is CSARVGGQSNSPLHF.

This clonotype turned up a few times. The chain links TRBV6-2 or TRBV6-3 to TRBJ1-1; D may be TRBD1 (5 bases). The CDR3 extends over 17 amino acids. With 5 bases removed from V and 0 bases from J, the gap between germline ends came to 19 bases. Germline V gene lookup returns CDR1 MNHEY and CDR2 SVGEGT. The CDR3 DNA is TGTGCCAGCAGTCCGCGGGGCGGTAGACCGATGAACACTGAAGCTTTCTTT. This encodes CASSPRGGRPMNTEAFF.

The rearrangement links TRBV28 to TRBJ1-3; D unclear. Germline CDR1 and CDR2: MDHEN and SYDVKM. Deletions cut 6 bases from V and 9 bases from J, with 18 bases between. The CDR3 extends over 14 amino acids. CDR3 amino acids: CASSPRPIPVTIYF. The CDR3 DNA is TGTGCCAGCAGCCCTCGACCTATCCCCGTCACCATATATTTT. Combining the CDR3 with reference TRBV28 and TRBJ1-3 gives the whole variable domain DVKVTQSSRYLVKRTGEKVFLECVQDMDHENMFWYRQDPGLGLRLIYFSYDVKMKEKGDIPEGYSVSREKKERFSLILESASTNQTSMYLCASSPRPIPVTIYFGEGSWLTVV.

This clonotype appeared a few times. The rearrangement links TRBV7-9 to TRBJ2-5, with D perhaps assigned TRBD1 or TRBD2 (6 bases each). Trimming stripped 5 bases from V and 5 bases from J, with 21 bases between. The CDR3 extends over 16 amino acids. Germline CDR1 reads SEHNR; CDR2 reads FQNEAQ (reference sequence). The CDR3 DNA follows: TGTGCCAGCAGCCCGAGCCTCAGGGGAGGTAGGGAGACCCAGTACTTC. Its protein is CASSPSLRGGRETQYF. Supplemented by reference TRBV7-9 and TRBJ2-5, the full variable domain reads DTGVSQNPRHKITKRGQNVTFRCDPISEHNRLYWYRQTLGQGPEFLTYFQNEAQLEKSRLLSDRFSAERPKGSFSTLEIQRTEQGDSAMYLCASSPSLRGGRETQYFGPGTRLLVL.

The chain employs TRBV7-2 and TRBJ2-1; D remains unclear. Trimming cost V 3 bases and J 10 bases, with 10 bases left between them. The CDR3 consists of 12 residues. Germline V CDR1 and CDR2: SGHTA, FQGNSA. The CDR3: CASSFFNMEQFF. The CDR3 nucleotides are TGTGCCAGCAGCTTTTTTAATATGGAGCAGTTCTTC.

This clonotype was observed a few times. This chain links TRBV6-1 with TRBJ1-2; D gene uncertain. V was clipped by 6 bases and J by 4 bases, with 6 bases between them. The CDR3 length is 11 residues. Germline CDR1 is MNHNS and CDR2 is SASEGT. The CDR3 protein is CASRAAYGYTF. The DNA of the CDR3 is TGTGCCAGCAGGGCGGCCTATGGCTACACCTTC.

In its sample, this clonotype was seen once. CDR3 sequence reads: CATSDSRGDQETQYF. Here the CDR3 DNA reads TGTGCCACCAGTGATTCCCGGGGGGACCAAGAGACCCAGTACTTC. The chain joins TRBV24-1 to TRBJ2-5; TRBD2 matches 7 bases. Germline V lookup: CDR1 KGHDR, CDR2 SFDVKD. This CDR3 is built from 15 residues. V lost 2 bases to trimming and J lost 0 bases; unmatched junction nucleotides: 2.

The V gene is TRBV21-1, the J gene TRBJ1-5. TRBV21-1 is noted as a pseudogene. The CDR3 covers 15 residues. CDR3 coding DNA: TGTGCCAGCAGCGGGCGGGACTCCGGCAATCAGCCCCAGCATTTT. Amino acids: CASSGRDSGNQPQHF.

The V gene is TRBV19, the J gene TRBJ2-5; 7 bases align to TRBD1. The CDR3 loop spans 13 amino acids. The J segment lost 4 bases and the V segment lost 2 bases, leaving 1 base of the junction unmatched. Per the germline V gene, CDR1 is LNHDA and CDR2 is SQIVND (reference sequence). The CDR3 nucleotides read TGTGCCAGTAGTATAAACAGGGGAGAGACCCAGTACTTC. Translated, it gives CASSINRGETQYF. The full variable domain, with the rest looked up from reference TRBV19 and TRBJ2-5, is DGGITQSPKYLFRKEGQNVTLSCEQNLNHDAMYWYRQDPGQGLRLIYYSQIVNDFQKGDIAEGYSVSREKKESFPLTVTSAQKNPTAFYLCASSINRGETQYFGPGTRLLVL.

This rearrangement joins TRBV4-1 to TRBJ1-2; no clear D. This CDR3 spans 14 amino acids. The ends were cut back, 0 bases at V and 1 base at J, with 6 bases in the middle. Germline V gene sequence: CDR1 MGHRA, CDR2 YSYEKL. The DNA for the CDR3 is TGCGCCAGCAGCCAAGATAGAAGTAACTATGGCTACACCTTC. Translated: CASSQDRSNYGYTF.